This entry concerns a single T cell receptor beta chain. Time point noted: sample taken at primary tumor resection. TCRs were sequenced from unsorted whole RNA of tumor, nontumor lung or PBMC. This record comes from a study of spatial heterogeneity in lung cancer. There are 17 residues in the CDR3. The V end was cut by 0 bases, the J end by 5 bases, with 15 bases between. The germline V gene has CDR1 SGHRS and CDR2 YFSETQ. MiXCR, applied by TCRdb to the 5' RACE reads, yields one record per CDR3 protein. The sample contains 35,000 to 55,000 distinct CDR3 sequences, around 13% of which appear only once. The rearrangement links TRBV5-1 to TRBJ1-6; no firm D call. The input for sequencing was PBMCs, taken at surgery. The sequence was collected from a male donor with early-stage non-small cell lung cancer. The CDR3 DNA reads as TGCGCCAGCAGCTTGGATAACAGCATTCTCCATAATTCACCCCTCCACTTT. Protein product: CASSLDNSILHNSPLHF. Filled out from reference TRBV5-1 and TRBJ1-6, the complete variable domain reads KAGVTQTPRYLIKTRGQQVTLSCSPISGHRSVSWYQQTPGQGLQFLFEYFSETQRNKGNFPGRFSGRQFSNSRSEMNVSTLELGDSALYLCASSLDNSILHNSPLHFGNGTRLTVT.